The 20 T cell receptor beta chains below were found in one sample sequenced in a study of blood T cell repertoires in COVID-19. Measured with immunoSEQ multiplex PCR; TCRdb has only the in-frame clones, and not every one. The table records more than 85,000 clones, about 81% of them present only once. The source material was peripheral blood. The receptors originated from a man in his 60s with acute or convalescent COVID-19.

The V and J genes are TRBV19 and TRBJ1-2; D is perhaps TRBD1 (5 bases). This CDR3 contains 13 residues. The ends were cut back, 3 bases at V and 8 bases at J, with 13 bases in the middle. Germline V CDR1 and CDR2: LNHDA, SQIVND (reference sequence). CDR3 sequence (DNA): TGTGCCAGTAGTATCGGCAGGGTTGTAGGCTACACCTTC. It specifies CASSIGRVVGYTF.

V gene TRBV2 combines with J gene TRBJ2-7; D is undetermined. V lost 5 bases and J 1 base, leaving 6 bases between the germline ends. The CDR3 sequence is 12 residues long. From germline, CDR1 is SNHLY and CDR2 FYNNEI. CDR3 residues: CASSSLSYEQYF. CDR3 bases: TGTGCCAGCAGTAGCCTATCCTACGAGCAGTACTTC.

Concerning this clone: This may be a read error: a much more frequent sequence differs by one nucleotide. This rearrangement joins TRBV2 to TRBJ2-3; D remains unclear. The CDR3 totals 11 residues. Per the germline V gene, CDR1 is SNHLY and CDR2 is FYNNEI. The ends were cut back, 6 bases at V and 2 bases at J, with 3 bases in the middle. The CDR3 loop is CASSYTDTQYF. The CDR3 region has the DNA TGTGCCAGCAGCTACACAGATACGCAGTATTTT.

This rearrangement joins TRBV19 to TRBJ1-3; D might be TRBD1 (6 bases). V lost 2 bases, J lost 4 bases, and 12 bases lay in between. The CDR3 sequence is 15 residues long. Germline V gene lookup returns CDR1 LNHDA and CDR2 SQIVND (reference sequence). CDR3: CASSITQGTGNTIYF. CDR3 DNA: TGTGCCAGTAGTATAACCCAGGGGACAGGAAACACCATATATTTT.

This clone was observed a single time. The chain has TRBV19 and TRBJ2-5, with TRBD2 identical over 11 bases. J gave up 5 bases and V 0 bases, and 8 bases lay outside the gene matches. Germline V CDR1 and CDR2: LNHDA, SQIVND (reference sequence). This CDR3 spans 17 amino acids. Written as DNA, the CDR3 is TGTGCCAGTAGTATAGATCATCTAGCGGGGGGATCCGAGACCCAGTACTTC. Translated: CASSIDHLAGGSETQYF.

The V gene is TRBV4-2, the J gene TRBJ2-1, with 8 bases that match TRBD1. The trim removed 4 bases at V and 6 bases at J, leaving 11 bases unmatched. In germline, CDR1 is LGHNA, CDR2 YNFKEQ. This CDR3 is 16 amino acids long. This CDR3 is CASSLGDRGSLNEQFF. The CDR3 DNA follows: TGTGCCAGCAGCCTAGGTGACAGGGGCTCCCTCAATGAGCAGTTCTTC.

The genes are TRBV7-9 and TRBJ1-1; 7 nucleotides align to TRBD1. The germline V gene has CDR1 SEHNR and CDR2 FQNEAQ (reference sequence). The CDR3 extends over 14 amino acids. V was clipped by 7 bases and J by 1 base; unmatched bases: 6. The CDR3 spells CASNPTGKNTEAFF. The CDR3 DNA follows: TGTGCCAGCAATCCGACAGGGAAGAACACTGAAGCTTTCTTT.

The chain recombines TRBV11-3 with TRBJ2-4; no reliable D call. CDR1 and CDR2 (germline): SGHNT, YENEEA. The V end lost 5 bases, the J end lost 0 bases, and 8 bases lay between the germline ends. CDR3 length: 14 amino acids. CDR3 DNA sequence: TGTGCCAGCAGCAGCAGGTTAGCCAAAAACATTCAGTACTTC. This encodes CASSSRLAKNIQYF.

The gene calls are TRBV4-2 and TRBJ2-5; 8 bases match TRBD2. The CDR3 runs 16 residues. Germline CDR1 reads LGHNA; CDR2 reads YNFKEQ. V lost 0 bases to trimming and J lost 4 bases; unmatched junction nucleotides: 7. The CDR3 DNA reads as TGTGCCAGCAGCCAAGATGGGGCGGGAGGAACAGAGACCCAGTACTTC. Translated, it gives CASSQDGAGGTETQYF.

The rearrangement uses TRBV4-1 and TRBJ2-7, with 7 nucleotides matching TRBD1. Germline values: CDR1 MGHRA, CDR2 YSYEKL. The V gene end was trimmed by 0 bases and the J gene end by 3 bases; junction bases not matched to a gene: 2. This CDR3 comprises 14 residues. CDR3 nucleotides: TGCGCCAGCAGCCAAGATAGGACAGGCTACGAGCAGTACTTC. It codes for CASSQDRTGYEQYF.

This clone was observed a single time. This chain joins TRBV2 and TRBJ2-1, with D perhaps TRBD1 (6 bases). Trimming cost V 1 base and J 9 bases, with 10 bases left between them. CDR1 and CDR2 from the germline V gene are SNHLY and FYNNEI. This CDR3 region has 13 residues. The CDR3 loop is CASSEVGTFEQFF. CDR3 nucleotides: TGTGCCAGCAGTGAAGTGGGGACATTTGAGCAGTTCTTC.

V is TRBV7-2 and J is TRBJ2-7; the D is unclear. Germline CDR1 is SGHTA and CDR2 is FQGNSA. The V end was cut by 5 bases, the J end by 7 bases, with 15 bases between. The CDR3 loop spans 13 amino acids. This chain's CDR3 is CASSAVPGGEQYF. The CDR3 nucleotides are TGTGCCAGCAGCGCGGTGCCGGGTGGGGAGCAGTACTTC.

This chain uses TRBV7-9 with TRBJ1-1, with D unclear. The CDR3 is made up of 12 amino acids. Trimming took 5 bases from V and 7 from J, leaving 11 bases between them. The V gene's germline CDR1 is SEHNR and CDR2 FQNEAQ (reference sequence). DNA of the CDR3: TGTGCCAGCAGCCGGTACACGGGTGAAGCTTTCTTT. Protein: CASSRYTGEAFF.

The chain's CDR3 is CASSIPGYQETQYF. DNA for the CDR3: TGTGCCAGTAGTATCCCGGGGTACCAAGAGACCCAGTACTTC. The chain uses TRBV19 and TRBJ2-5, with a tentative D call TRBD2 (5 bases). With 3 bases removed from V and 0 bases from J, the gap between germline ends came to 8 bases. There are 14 residues in the CDR3. CDR1 LNHDA and CDR2 SQIVND come from the germline V gene (reference sequence).

This sequence joins TRBV4-1 and TRBJ1-2; D perhaps matches TRBD1 (6 bases). The CDR3 is 15 amino acids. The germline V and J ends were trimmed by 1 base and 5 bases, with 14 bases remaining between them. The V gene's germline CDR1 is MGHRA and CDR2 YSYEKL. For the CDR3, the DNA is TGCGCCAGCAGCCAAGCAGAACAGGGTAGTTATGGCTACACCTTC. Its translation: CASSQAEQGSYGYTF.

The chain carries TRBV6-5 and TRBJ2-7; a weak D match, TRBD2 (5 bases). From germline, CDR1 is MNHEY and CDR2 SVGAGI. V lost 0 bases, J lost 5 bases, and 8 bases lay in between. The CDR3 contains 13 residues. The CDR3 sequence: CASSYSASHEQYF. In DNA form, the CDR3 reads TGTGCCAGCAGTTACTCGGCTAGCCACGAGCAGTACTTC.

The rearrangement uses TRBV19 and TRBJ1-6; TRBD1 matches at 9 bases. The CDR3 runs 17 residues. Germline values: CDR1 LNHDA, CDR2 SQIVND (reference sequence). After removal of 5 bases from V and 10 bases from J, the junction contained 15 bases not matched to a gene. The DNA for the CDR3 is TGTGCCAGTAGTGGCGGACAGGGGACCGATATTATGTCACCCCTCCACTTT. Its translation is CASSGGQGTDIMSPLHF. Full variable domain (outside the CDR3, taken from reference TRBV19 and TRBJ1-6): DGGITQSPKYLFRKEGQNVTLSCEQNLNHDAMYWYRQDPGQGLRLIYYSQIVNDFQKGDIAEGYSVSREKKESFPLTVTSAQKNPTAFYLCASSGGQGTDIMSPLHFGNGTRLTVT.

This clone was seen just once. The rearrangement joins TRBV12-3 or TRBV12-4 to TRBJ1-5, with TRBD1 identical over 7 bases. The trim removed 4 bases at V and 5 bases at J, leaving 2 bases unmatched. This CDR3 region has 13 residues. CDR3 bases: TGTGCCAGCAGTTGGACAGGAGATCAGCCCCAGCATTTT. It is translated as CASSWTGDQPQHF.

This chain joins TRBV5-4 and TRBJ2-3; TRBD2 matches at 8 bases. J gave up 11 bases and V 2 bases, and 16 bases lay outside the gene matches. CDR1 is SGHNT, CDR2 YYREEE, per germline (reference sequence). The CDR3 consists of 16 residues. CDR3 sequence: CASSFVGGTSPLGQYF. The CDR3 DNA sequence: TGTGCCAGCAGCTTCGTCGGGGGGACTAGTCCCCTAGGGCAGTATTTT.

In nucleotides, the CDR3 is TGTGCCAGCAGCTTTTCGGGGGGGCTCACAGATACGCAGTATTTT. Translating it yields CASSFSGGLTDTQYF. This chain links TRBV5-4 with TRBJ2-3, with TRBD2 matching 8 bases. The CDR3 loop spans 15 amino acids. V gave up 2 bases and J gave up 2 bases; unmatched junction bases: 4. Germline V gene data show CDR1 as SGHNT and CDR2 as YYREEE (reference sequence).